A selection of T cell receptor beta chains follows, all from one sample in a study of T cells in Graves' hyperthyroidism and ophthalmopathy. TCRdb re-called the multiplex PCR reads through MiXCR, storing one row per CDR3 protein. The sample has over 350,000 distinct CDR3 sequences, roughly 14% seen once. The material sequenced was blood. The receptors here all came from a man aged 18 to 30 with Graves' ophthalmopathy. CDR3s include the opening cysteine and the closing phenylalanine or tryptophan. The D gene is left open where the match is weak. Clone size is given for some rows only: seen once, a few or many times, or a class if the clone is expanded.

>TRBV12-3/TRBV12-4|TRBJ2-4|few|-
CASSLERELAKNIQYF
>TRBV19|TRBJ1-5|-|TRBD1
CASIKTGINQPQHF
>TRBV20-1|TRBJ1-2|many|TRBD1
CSAKTGLGGYTF
>TRBV2|TRBJ2-7|many|-
CASSEGGGAKYEQYF
>TRBV6-1|TRBJ1-2|many|-
CASSEAGAANYGYTF
>TRBV10-3|TRBJ2-7|many|-
CAISEGSFEQYF
>TRBV5-8|TRBJ2-1|-|TRBD1
CASSSPRDRGLNEQFF
>TRBV12-3/TRBV12-4|TRBJ1-3|many|-
CASRIVPERHSGNTIYF
>TRBV18|TRBJ2-7|many|-
CASSPPSYEQYF
>TRBV7-8|TRBJ1-3|-|TRBD1
CASSAYGTASGNTIYF
>TRBV2|TRBJ1-2|many|-
CASSGRNYGYTF
>TRBV6-1|TRBJ2-7|many|TRBD1
CASSVEPGQGSYEQYF
>TRBV20-1|TRBJ1-1|many|TRBD1
CSAAKQGAAEAFF
>TRBV11-3|TRBJ2-3|many|-
CASSDKVLTDTQYF
>TRBV12-3/TRBV12-4|TRBJ2-5|-|TRBD2
CASTPGLAGGPQQTQYF
>TRBV20-1|TRBJ2-1|-|-
CSAPTQGRSYNEQFF
>TRBV6-5|TRBJ1-2|many|TRBD1
CASSYSAGGNNYGYTF
>TRBV25-1|TRBJ2-5|few|-
CASSPPRDLQETQYF
>TRBV4-1|TRBJ2-2|-|-
CASSQAGANTGELFF
>TRBV10-3|TRBJ1-5|few|-
CATSTASNQPQHF
>TRBV19|TRBJ2-7|many|-
CASSTPPYEQYF
>TRBV5-1|TRBJ1-5|many|-
CASSVTGNQPQHF
>TRBV6-1|TRBJ2-3|many|-
CASSESMGGADTQYF
>TRBV5-1|TRBJ2-3|many|-
CASSLGQYTDTQYF
>TRBV7-9|TRBJ2-5|many|TRBD2
CASSFVGRVVQETQYF
>TRBV27|TRBJ1-4|many|-
CASSFNEKLFF
>TRBV12-3/TRBV12-4|TRBJ1-6|many|-
CASSGTTDSPLHF
>TRBV2|TRBJ1-5|many|TRBD1
CASTILTGGNQPQHF
>TRBV27|TRBJ2-7|few|-
CASSWFGGAYEQYF
>TRBV6-1|TRBJ2-2|many|TRBD1
CASSRTGETGELFF
>TRBV5-1|TRBJ2-1|-|-
CASSLMGAFPEQFF
>TRBV28|TRBJ2-2|many|-
CASSLRGRNTGELFF
>TRBV11-2|TRBJ2-7|many|-
CASSLVRGLTYEQYF
>TRBV5-1|TRBJ1-1|-|-
CASSLLGLGAEAFF
>TRBV13|TRBJ1-6|many|-
CASSLEAGLGSPLHF
>TRBV6-1|TRBJ1-1|many|TRBD1
CASSTGTGANTEAFF
>TRBV7-2|TRBJ2-7|many|TRBD2
CASSQSLAGGREQYF
>TRBV2|TRBJ2-7|-|-
CASSEGLVGEQYF
>TRBV30|TRBJ2-5|many|-
CAWSRSSQETQYF
>TRBV12-3/TRBV12-4|TRBJ2-7|many|-
CASSLLWDKPYEQYF
>TRBV6-1|TRBJ2-7|few|TRBD2
CASSKPAGGPLNEQYF
>TRBV3-1|TRBJ1-2|many|TRBD1
CASTRTGTYGYTF
>TRBV9|TRBJ2-1|few|-
CASSEWTGRVDEQFF
>TRBV2|TRBJ2-7|many|TRBD2
CASSGSGRRDEQYF
>TRBV5-4|TRBJ1-2|-|-
CASSPRLGGDYGYTF
>TRBV18|TRBJ2-2|few|TRBD2
CASSLRTSGDTGELFF
>TRBV5-1|TRBJ2-1|few|TRBD1
CASSLAVARDRYNEQFF
>TRBV9|TRBJ2-7|many|TRBD2
CASSVDTSGSGEQYF
>TRBV5-1|TRBJ2-2|few|-
CASSDPANRDTGELFF
>TRBV12-3/TRBV12-4|TRBJ1-4|many|-
CASSRRINEKLFF
>TRBV4-1|TRBJ2-3|-|-
CASSQDLGTQYF
>TRBV5-1|TRBJ2-1|few|TRBD1
CASSPTGGYNEQFF